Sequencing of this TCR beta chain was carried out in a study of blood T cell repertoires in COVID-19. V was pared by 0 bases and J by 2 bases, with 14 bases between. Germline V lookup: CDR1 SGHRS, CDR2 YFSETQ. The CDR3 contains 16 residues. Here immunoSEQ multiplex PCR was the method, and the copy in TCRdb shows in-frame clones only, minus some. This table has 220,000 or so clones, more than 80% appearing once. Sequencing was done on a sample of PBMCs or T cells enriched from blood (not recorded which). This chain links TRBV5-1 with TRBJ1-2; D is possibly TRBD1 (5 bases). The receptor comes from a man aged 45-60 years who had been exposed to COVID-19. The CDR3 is CASSLGGPPGNYGYTF. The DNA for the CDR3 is TGCGCCAGCAGCTTGGGGGGCCCGCCAGGGAACTATGGCTACACCTTC.